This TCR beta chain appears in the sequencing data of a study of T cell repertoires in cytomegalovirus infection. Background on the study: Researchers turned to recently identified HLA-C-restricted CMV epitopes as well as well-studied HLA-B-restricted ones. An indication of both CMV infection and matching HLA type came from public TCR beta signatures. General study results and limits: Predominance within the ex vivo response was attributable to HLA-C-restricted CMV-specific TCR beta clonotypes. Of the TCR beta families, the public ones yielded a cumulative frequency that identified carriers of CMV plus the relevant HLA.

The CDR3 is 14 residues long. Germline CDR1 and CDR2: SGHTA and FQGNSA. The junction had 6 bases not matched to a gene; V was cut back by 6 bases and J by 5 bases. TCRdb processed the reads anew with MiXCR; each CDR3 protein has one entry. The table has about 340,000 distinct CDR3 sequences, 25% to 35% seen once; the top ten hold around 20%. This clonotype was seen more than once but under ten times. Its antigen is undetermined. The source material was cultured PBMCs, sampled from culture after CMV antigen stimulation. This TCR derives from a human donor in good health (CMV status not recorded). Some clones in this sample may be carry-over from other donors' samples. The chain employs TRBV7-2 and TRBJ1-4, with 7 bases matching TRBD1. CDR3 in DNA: TGTGCCAGCAGACCCGGGACAGCAAATGAAAAACTGTTTTTT. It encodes CASRPGTANEKLFF. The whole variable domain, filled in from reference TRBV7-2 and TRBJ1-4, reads GAGVSQSPSNKVTEKGKDVELRCDPISGHTALYWYRQSLGQGLEFLIYFQGNSAPDKSGLPSDRFSAERTGGSVSTLTIQRTQQEDSAVYLCASRPGTANEKLFFGSGTQLSVL.